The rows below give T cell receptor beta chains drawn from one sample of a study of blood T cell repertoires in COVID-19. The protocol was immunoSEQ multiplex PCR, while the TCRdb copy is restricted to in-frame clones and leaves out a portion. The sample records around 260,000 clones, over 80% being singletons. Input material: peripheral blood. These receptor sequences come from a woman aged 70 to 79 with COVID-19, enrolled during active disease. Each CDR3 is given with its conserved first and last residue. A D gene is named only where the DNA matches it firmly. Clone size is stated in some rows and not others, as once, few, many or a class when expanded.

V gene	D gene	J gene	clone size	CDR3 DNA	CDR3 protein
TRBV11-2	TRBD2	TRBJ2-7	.	TGTGCCAGCAGCTTTAAAGCTAGCGGGACCCACGAGCAGTACTTC	CASSFKASGTHEQYF
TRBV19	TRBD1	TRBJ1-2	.	TGTGCCAGTAGTATTCCAGGGGGCGCGTTGACTGGCTACACCTTC	CASSIPGGALTGYTF
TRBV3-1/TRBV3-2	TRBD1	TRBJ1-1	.	TGTGCCAGCAGCGCCCGAAACAGGGGCAGCGCTGAAGCTTTCTTT	CASSARNRGSAEAFF
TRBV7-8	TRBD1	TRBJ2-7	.	TGTGCCAGCAGCGCCCGACAGGGGGCGAAAAACGAGCAGTACTTC	CASSARQGAKNEQYF
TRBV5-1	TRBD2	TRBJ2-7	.	TGCGCCAGCAGCTTACTAGCGGGAGTTTCCTACGAGCAGTACTTC	CASSLLAGVSYEQYF
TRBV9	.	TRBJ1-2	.	TGTGCCAGCAGCCCGAGATCGGCCGGGAGCTACACCTTC	CASSPRSAGSYTF
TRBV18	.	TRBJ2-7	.	TGTGCCAGCTCACCCCGGGATCTCTACGAGCAGTACTTC	CASSPRDLYEQYF
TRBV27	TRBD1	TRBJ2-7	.	TGTGCCAGCACCCTTGGGACAGGGGGCCTCTACGAGCAGTACTTC	CASTLGTGGLYEQYF
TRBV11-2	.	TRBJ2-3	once	TGTGCCAGCAGCTTAGTGGGGGCATCAGATACGCAGTATTTT	CASSLVGASDTQYF
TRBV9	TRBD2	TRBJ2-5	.	TGTGCCAGCAGCGTAGGAGTAGCGGGAGGGCAAGAGACCCAGTACTTC	CASSVGVAGGQETQYF
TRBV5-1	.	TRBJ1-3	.	TGCGCCAGCAGCTTCCAGGACAGAAGTCTCTCTGGAAACACCATATATTTT	CASSFQDRSLSGNTIYF
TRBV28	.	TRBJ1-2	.	TGTGCCAGCAGCCAGAGCAGCGGGGGCTACACCTTC	CASSQSSGGYTF
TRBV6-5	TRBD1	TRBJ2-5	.	TGTGCCAGCAGAGACAGGGGCCGGGAGACCCAGTACTTC	CASRDRGRETQYF
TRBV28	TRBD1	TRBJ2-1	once	TGTGCCAGCAGTTTTCCAGGGGGTTACAATGAGCAGTTCTTC	CASSFPGGYNEQFF
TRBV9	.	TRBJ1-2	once	TGTGCCAGCAGCCTAAACTATGGCTACACCTTC	CASSLNYGYTF
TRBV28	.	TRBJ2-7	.	TGTGCCAGCACTTCCGCGGGACGGATGGACTCCTACGAGCAGTACTTC	CASTSAGRMDSYEQYF
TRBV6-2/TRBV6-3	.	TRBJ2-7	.	TGTGCCAGCAGCCCCGGCGGACATTTGGACGAGCAGTACTTC	CASSPGGHLDEQYF
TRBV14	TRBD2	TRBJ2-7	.	TGTGCCAGCAGCCGACTAGCGGGAGGGCCGTCCTACGAGCAGTACTTC	CASSRLAGGPSYEQYF
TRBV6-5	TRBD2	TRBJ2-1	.	TGTGCCAGCAGTTACTCCCCTGGCGGGAGTGACAATGAGCAGTTCTTC	CASSYSPGGSDNEQFF
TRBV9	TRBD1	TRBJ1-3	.	TGTGCCAGCAGCGTAGGGACAGGGGTAGGAAACACCATATATTTT	CASSVGTGVGNTIYF
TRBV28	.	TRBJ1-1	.	TGTGCCAGCAGTTTAGAAGGGGCAGTCCTCACTGAAGCTTTCTTT	CASSLEGAVLTEAFF
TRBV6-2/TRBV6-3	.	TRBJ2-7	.	TGTGCCAGCAGTTTCATGGGGGCCGTCTCCTACGAGCAGTACTTC	CASSFMGAVSYEQYF
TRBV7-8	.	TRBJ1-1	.	TGTGCCAGCAGCTTACGGCAGGGGATCATGAACACTGAAGCTTTCTTT	CASSLRQGIMNTEAFF
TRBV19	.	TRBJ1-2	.	TGTGCCAGTAGAATGGGTCGAGGCAGAACCTTCCCGGGGGGCTACACCTTC	CASRMGRGRTFPGGYTF
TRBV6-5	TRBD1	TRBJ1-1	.	TGTGCCAGCAGTTACGGACAGGGGGAATTGGACACTGAAGCTTTCTTT	CASSYGQGELDTEAFF
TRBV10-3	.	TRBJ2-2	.	TGTGCCATCAGTGAGTCTGGCGGGAAGAACACCGGGGAGCTGTTTTTT	CAISESGGKNTGELFF